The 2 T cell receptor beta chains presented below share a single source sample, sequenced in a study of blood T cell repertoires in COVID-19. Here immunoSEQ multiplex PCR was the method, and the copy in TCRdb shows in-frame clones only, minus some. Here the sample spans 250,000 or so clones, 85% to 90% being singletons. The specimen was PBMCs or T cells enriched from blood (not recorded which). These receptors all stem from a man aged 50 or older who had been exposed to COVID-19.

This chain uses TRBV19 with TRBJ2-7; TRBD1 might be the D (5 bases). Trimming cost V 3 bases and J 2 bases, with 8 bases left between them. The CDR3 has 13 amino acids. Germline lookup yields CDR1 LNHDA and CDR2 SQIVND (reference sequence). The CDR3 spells CASSMRTPYEQYV. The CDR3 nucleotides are TGTGCCAGTAGTATGAGGACACCCTACGAGCAGTACGTC.

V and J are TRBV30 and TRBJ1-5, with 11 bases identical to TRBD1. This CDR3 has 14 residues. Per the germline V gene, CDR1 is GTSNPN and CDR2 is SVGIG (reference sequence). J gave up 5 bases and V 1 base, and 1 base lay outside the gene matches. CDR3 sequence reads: CAWSAGQGDQPQHF. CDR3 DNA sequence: TGTGCCTGGAGTGCGGGACAGGGGGATCAGCCCCAGCATTTT.